Each of the 23 T cell receptor beta chains below was sequenced from the same sample in a study of blood T cell repertoires in COVID-19. Measured with immunoSEQ multiplex PCR; TCRdb has only the in-frame clones, and not every one. The data contain some 340,000 clones, about 89% of them singletons. The sequenced material came from PBMCs or T cells enriched from blood (not recorded which). These TCRs come from a woman aged 25 to 39 who had recovered from COVID-19.

This chain joins TRBV24-1 and TRBJ2-7, with D possibly matching TRBD2 (5 bases). The CDR3 runs 14 residues. Germline loops: CDR1 KGHDR, CDR2 SFDVKD. V dropped 4 bases and J dropped 1 base, with 10 bases sitting between them. CDR3 sequence: CATSDPRGSYEQYF. The CDR3 nucleotides read TGTGCCACCAGTGACCCCCGGGGTTCCTACGAGCAGTACTTC.

V gene TRBV5-1 combines with J gene TRBJ2-7, with 8 bases that match TRBD1. Trimming at V came to 7 bases and at J to 2 bases, leaving 8 bases not matched to a gene. The CDR3 loop spans 14 amino acids. Germline assignment: CDR1 SGHRS and CDR2 YFSETQ. CDR3 loop: CASSVRDRPYEQYF. DNA for the CDR3: TGCGCCAGCTCCGTGCGGGACAGGCCCTACGAGCAGTACTTC. Combining the CDR3 with reference TRBV5-1 and TRBJ2-7 gives the whole variable domain KAGVTQTPRYLIKTRGQQVTLSCSPISGHRSVSWYQQTPGQGLQFLFEYFSETQRNKGNFPGRFSGRQFSNSRSEMNVSTLELGDSALYLCASSVRDRPYEQYFGPGTRLTVT.

The table lists this clone with a few counts. V gene TRBV27 combines with J gene TRBJ1-1; 7 bases match TRBD1. The V segment lost 0 bases and the J segment 4 bases; nucleotides outside the gene matches: 8. Germline V gene sequence: CDR1 MNHEY, CDR2 SMNVEV (reference sequence). This CDR3 comprises 16 residues. The CDR3 DNA is TGTGCCAGCAGTTTATCGTCTTCCTCAGGGGGCACTGAAGCTTTCTTT. Its protein is CASSLSSSSGGTEAFF.

The chain is built from TRBV5-1 and TRBJ2-1, with 9 nucleotides matching TRBD2. This CDR3 region has 15 residues. The junction had 6 bases not matched to a gene; V was cut back by 3 bases and J by 5 bases. The germline V gene has CDR1 SGHRS and CDR2 YFSETQ. CDR3 nucleotide sequence: TGCGCCAGCAGCTGGGGACTAGCTTTAAACAATGAGCAGTTCTTC. As protein: CASSWGLALNNEQFF.

V usage is TRBV7-6 and J usage is TRBJ2-2; D might be TRBD1 (5 bases). V was pared by 2 bases and J by 1 base, with 11 bases between. This CDR3 is 16 amino acids long. Germline-derived CDR1 and CDR2 are SGHVS and FNYEAQ. In DNA, the CDR3 is TGTGCCAGCAGCTTACTGGGGCTGGGGAACACCGGGGAGCTGTTTTTT. This gives the protein CASSLLGLGNTGELFF. The full variable domain, its missing parts supplied by reference TRBV7-6 and TRBJ2-2, is GAGVSQSPRYKVTKRGQDVALRCDPISGHVSLYWYRQALGQGPEFLTYFNYEAQQDKSGLPNDRFSAERPEGSISTLTIQRTEQRDSAMYRCASSLLGLGNTGELFFGEGSRLTVL.

The chain employs TRBV19 and TRBJ1-4, with D maybe TRBD1 (6 bases). The V and J ends lost 5 bases and 0 bases respectively, with 10 bases between them. This CDR3 contains 15 residues. Germline V gives CDR1 LNHDA, CDR2 SQIVND (reference sequence). The CDR3: CASSASGATNEKLFF. CDR3 nucleotide sequence: TGTGCCAGTAGTGCATCAGGGGCAACTAATGAAAAACTGTTTTTT.

The rearrangement links TRBV2 to TRBJ2-1; TRBD1 aligns across 10 bases. CDR1 and CDR2 from the germline V gene are SNHLY and FYNNEI. J was trimmed by 9 bases and V by 2 bases; bases with no gene match: 4. This CDR3 is 14 amino acids long. The CDR3 here is CASSEPTGGGEQFF. CDR3 DNA sequence: TGTGCCAGCAGTGAACCGACAGGGGGCGGTGAGCAGTTCTTC.

The rearrangement joins TRBV4-1 to TRBJ2-7; D call uncertain. Trimming took 0 bases from V and 0 from J, leaving 6 bases between them. Per the germline V gene, CDR1 is MGHRA and CDR2 is YSYEKL. This CDR3 is built from 14 residues. The CDR3 DNA reads TGCGCCAGCAGCCAAGAAGTAGCCTCCTACGAGCAGTACTTC. Protein: CASSQEVASYEQYF.

V usage is TRBV6-5 and J usage is TRBJ1-2, with TRBD1 matching 8 bases. Germline V gives CDR1 MNHEY, CDR2 SVGAGI. Trimming cost V 6 bases and J 7 bases; bases outside gene matches: 10. The CDR3 sequence is 14 residues long. In DNA, the CDR3 is TGTGCCAGCAGGGGGGACAGGCCTGGTTTTGGCTACACCTTC. This codes for CASRGDRPGFGYTF.

This clone was counted a few times. Different DNA sequences within this sample yield the same CDR3. The V gene is TRBV3-1 (or the pseudogene TRBV3-2), the J gene TRBJ2-3; 8 bases are shared with TRBD1. Trimming cost V 3 bases and J 1 base; bases outside gene matches: 0. CDR3 length: 14 amino acids. The germline V gene encodes CDR1 LGHDT and CDR2 YNNKEL (reference sequence). The CDR3 DNA is TGTGCCAGCAGCCAGACAGGGGGCACAGATACGCAGTATTTT. Translated: CASSQTGGTDTQYF.

The chain links TRBV6-5 to TRBJ1-2; 9 bases match TRBD1. Germline CDR1 MNHEY, CDR2 SVGAGI. The CDR3 has 15 residues. J lost 4 bases, V lost 6 bases, and 9 bases had no gene match. The CDR3 region has the DNA TGTGCCAGCAGCCAGGACAGGGGATCTATCTATGGCTACACCTTC. Protein sequence: CASSQDRGSIYGYTF.

V gene TRBV19 combines with J gene TRBJ1-2, with D perhaps matching TRBD1 (5 bases). The V and J ends lost 8 bases and 4 bases respectively, with 20 bases between them. The CDR3 sequence is 15 residues long. CDR1 LNHDA and CDR2 SQIVND come from the germline V gene (reference sequence). Here the CDR3 reads CASRMLGRGTYGYTF. In DNA, the CDR3 is TGTGCCAGTCGAATGTTAGGCCGGGGGACCTATGGCTACACCTTC. Filled out from reference TRBV19 and TRBJ1-2, the complete variable domain reads DGGITQSPKYLFRKEGQNVTLSCEQNLNHDAMYWYRQDPGQGLRLIYYSQIVNDFQKGDIAEGYSVSREKKESFPLTVTSAQKNPTAFYLCASRMLGRGTYGYTFGSGTRLTVV.

The V call is TRBV18, the J call TRBJ1-2; TRBD1 agrees at 12 bases. CDR3 length: 18 amino acids. Germline values: CDR1 KGHSH, CDR2 LQKENI. J lost 7 bases, V lost 5 bases, and 17 bases had no gene match. The CDR3 DNA reads as TGTGCCAGCTCATCCGCGCTCGGGACAGGGGGCGCGGTCTCTGGCTACACCTTC. This encodes CASSSALGTGGAVSGYTF.

The chain has TRBV28 and TRBJ1-5, with 8 bases lining up with TRBD1. CDR1 and CDR2 from the germline V gene are MDHEN and SYDVKM. The length of the CDR3 is 16 residues. Unmatched junction bases numbered 11, after V lost 3 bases and J lost 7 bases. The CDR3 loop is CASSFAARGLGQPQHF. The CDR3 bases are TGTGCCAGCAGTTTCGCCGCCAGGGGGCTAGGACAGCCCCAGCATTTT.

V gene TRBV2 combines with J gene TRBJ1-2; 7 bases agree with TRBD1. Looked up from germline, CDR1 is SNHLY and CDR2 is FYNNEI. The CDR3 contains 15 residues. With V trimmed by 7 bases and J by 8 bases, 16 bases remained unmatched. The DNA for the CDR3 is TGTGCCAGCATCGCGGGACAGAGGTCTTCGAGCGGCTACACCTTC. Translating gives CASIAGQRSSSGYTF.

The J gene is TRBJ2-5, the V gene TRBV3-1 (or the pseudogene TRBV3-2), with TRBD2 matching 7 bases. The germline V gene has CDR1 LGHDT and CDR2 YNNKEL (reference sequence). The CDR3 has 14 residues. With 2 bases clipped from V and 5 bases from J, the junction kept 5 bases outside the gene matches. For the CDR3, the DNA is TGTGCCAGCAGCCAAACCGGGGGGTCGGAGACCCAGTACTTC. The encoded protein is CASSQTGGSETQYF.

The chain recombines TRBV5-1 with TRBJ1-5, with unresolved D. The CDR3 is 14 residues long. The V end lost 5 bases, the J end lost 6 bases, and 15 bases lay between the germline ends. Germline CDR1 reads SGHRS; CDR2 reads YFSETQ. CDR3 nucleotides: TGCGCCAGCAGTCGTAGCCCGGAGGGTCAGCCCCAGCATTTT. It codes for CASSRSPEGQPQHF.

The rearrangement joins TRBV10-3 to TRBJ1-1; the match to TRBD1 covers 8 bases. Unmatched junction bases numbered 12, after V lost 11 bases and J lost 1 base. Per the germline V gene, CDR1 is ENHRY and CDR2 is SYGVKD. The CDR3 sequence is 15 residues long. The CDR3 region has the DNA TGTGCCGTTGGTGAGACAGGGGAAAAGAACACTGAAGCTTTCTTT. Its translation is CAVGETGEKNTEAFF.

This chain links TRBV7-2 with TRBJ2-5, with 11 bases lining up with TRBD2. CDR3 length: 16 amino acids. Per germline, CDR1 SGHTA and CDR2 FQGNSA. Trimming cost V 7 bases and J 4 bases; bases outside gene matches: 11. DNA of the CDR3: TGTGCCAGCACCACTGCCCGACTAGCGGGGAGAGAGACCCAGTACTTC. As protein: CASTTARLAGRETQYF. Full variable domain (rest looked up from reference TRBV7-2 and TRBJ2-5): GAGVSQSPSNKVTEKGKDVELRCDPISGHTALYWYRQSLGQGLEFLIYFQGNSAPDKSGLPSDRFSAERTGGSVSTLTIQRTQQEDSAVYLCASTTARLAGRETQYFGPGTRLLVL.

The V and J genes are TRBV6-1 and TRBJ2-7; 8 bases are shared with TRBD1. Germline V gene lookup returns CDR1 MNHNS and CDR2 SASEGT. This CDR3 is built from 14 residues. J was trimmed by 10 bases and V by 2 bases; bases with no gene match: 10. CDR3 sequence: CASSEIRQGATQYF. CDR3 in DNA: TGTGCCAGCAGTGAAATTCGCCAGGGGGCTACCCAGTACTTC.

The chain links TRBV20-1 to TRBJ1-1, with a tentative D call TRBD1 (5 bases). Looked up from germline, CDR1 is DFQATT and CDR2 is SNEGSKA (reference sequence). Trimming cost V 7 bases and J 3 bases, with 9 bases left between them. The CDR3 consists of 11 residues. CDR3 protein: CSGGPDTEAFF. The CDR3, as DNA: TGCAGTGGGGGCCCTGACACTGAAGCTTTCTTT.

This chain joins TRBV9 and TRBJ2-5; D is perhaps TRBD1 (6 bases). The CDR3 is 13 amino acids. Trimming took off 4 bases at V and 2 bases at J, with 9 bases between the two ends. Germline V CDR1 and CDR2: SGDLS, YYNGEE. The CDR3 sequence: CASSRGIQETQYF. DNA for the CDR3: TGTGCCAGCAGCAGGGGGATTCAAGAGACCCAGTACTTC.

The chain has TRBV3-1 (or the pseudogene TRBV3-2) and TRBJ2-3; possible D gene TRBD2, 6 bases. Trimming took off 7 bases at V and 1 base at J, with 12 bases between the two ends. CDR1 is LGHDT, CDR2 YNNKEL, per germline (reference sequence). The length of the CDR3 is 14 residues. The CDR3, as DNA: TGTGCCAGCACGTCCAGGGAGGGCACAGATACGCAGTATTTT. It is translated as CASTSREGTDTQYF.